These 6 T cell receptor beta chains were all obtained from the same sample, sequenced in a study of blood T cell repertoires in COVID-19 (dated by TCRdb to the early 2020s). The library was built by means of the immunoSEQ multiplex PCR assay. TCRdb mirrors the immuneACCESS table, restricted to in-frame sequences. Some clones are absent from its copies; in checked studies, under half trace to an unresolved V gene, and the reason for the others is unknown. Within this sample are more than 70,000 clones, with around 87% of them counted one time only. The biggest ten clones account for about 3% of the sample. The sequencing input was peripheral blood. The receptors here all came from a woman aged 50 to 60 with active or convalescent COVID-19.

The chain has TRBV27 and TRBJ1-1, with 7 bases identical to TRBD1. CDR3 length: 15 amino acids. Germline V CDR1 and CDR2: MNHEY, SMNVEV (reference sequence). V lost 1 base and J lost 4; bases outside the gene matches: 6. CDR3 amino acids: CASSLFTGDSTEAFF. In DNA form, the CDR3 reads TGTGCCAGCAGTTTATTTACAGGGGATAGCACTGAAGCTTTCTTT.

The chain is built from TRBV7-2 and TRBJ2-5, with D perhaps matching TRBD1 (6 bases). V was shortened by 5 bases and J by 5 bases, with 21 bases between the two germline ends. The germline CDR1 and CDR2 sequences are SGHTA and FQGNSA. CDR3 length: 16 residues. The CDR3: CASSQQPQGIRETQYF. The DNA for the CDR3 is TGTGCCAGCAGCCAGCAGCCACAGGGTATTCGGGAGACCCAGTACTTC.

The chain carries TRBV7-6 and TRBJ2-3, with 8 bases fitting TRBD2. V dropped 2 bases and J dropped 4; count of bases not matched to a gene: 5. The CDR3 has 15 residues. From germline, CDR1 is SGHVS and CDR2 FNYEAQ. CDR3 sequence: CASSLWRGVADTQYF. CDR3 DNA: TGTGCCAGCAGCTTATGGCGGGGGGTCGCAGATACGCAGTATTTT. The whole variable domain, remainder taken from reference TRBV7-6 and TRBJ2-3, is GAGVSQSPRYKVTKRGQDVALRCDPISGHVSLYWYRQALGQGPEFLTYFNYEAQQDKSGLPNDRFSAERPEGSISTLTIQRTEQRDSAMYRCASSLWRGVADTQYFGPGTRLTVL.

The chain joins TRBV3-1 (or the pseudogene TRBV3-2) to TRBJ2-1, with 11 bases matching TRBD2. This CDR3 is built from 18 residues. Germline values: CDR1 LGHDT, CDR2 YNNKEL (reference sequence). V lost 1 base to trimming and J lost 3 bases; unmatched junction nucleotides: 8. CDR3 in amino acids: CASSQAQLTSGGYNEQFF. CDR3 DNA sequence: TGTGCCAGCAGCCAAGCCCAATTAACTAGCGGGGGCTACAATGAGCAGTTCTTC.

V and J are TRBV7-2 and TRBJ2-5; 12 bases line up with TRBD2. CDR3 length: 15 residues. Germline loops: CDR1 SGHTA, CDR2 FQGNSA. The J segment lost 3 bases and the V segment lost 5 bases, leaving 4 bases of the junction unmatched. The CDR3 region is CASSTRTSGEETQYF. In nucleotides, the CDR3 is TGTGCCAGCAGCACCCGGACTAGCGGGGAAGAGACCCAGTACTTC.

The CDR3 reads CASSLGSSGGNYEQYF. In DNA, the CDR3 is TGTGCCAGCAGCTTGGGATCTAGCGGGGGGAACTACGAGCAGTACTTC. This rearrangement joins TRBV5-4 to TRBJ2-7; 11 bases line up with TRBD2. Trimming took 0 bases from V and 3 from J; bases not matched to a gene: 5. The germline CDR1 and CDR2 sequences are SGHNT and YYREEE (reference sequence). The length of the CDR3 is 16 residues.